This TCR beta chain was observed in a study of CD8 T cells in Susac syndrome. The RNA input was roughly 0.45 to 1 ug, and it was reverse transcribed with random hexamers. TCRdb reprocessed the immunoSEQ multiplex PCR reads via MiXCR and lists one record per CDR3 protein. This sample has about 250,000 distinct CDR3 sequences; about 94% occur once, and the top ten carry approximately 0.072%. This CDR3 comprises 14 residues. The germline CDR1 and CDR2 sequences are SQVTM and ANQGSEA. V was pared by 5 bases and J by 0 bases, with 10 bases between. CD8+ and CD4+ T cells circulating in blood were sequenced for TCR beta.

The source of this sequence is a human donor with multiple sclerosis. V gene TRBV29-1 combines with J gene TRBJ2-2; D gene ambiguous. Sequencing input: CD4+ T cells from PBMCs. CDR3: CSVTRGTNTGELFF. CDR3 sequence (DNA): TGCAGCGTTACCCGAGGTACGAACACCGGGGAGCTGTTTTTT.